Sequencing of this T cell receptor beta chain was carried out in a study of blood T cell repertoires in COVID-19. Study-wide context: There were acute and convalescent COVID-19 samples, and they came from the United States, Italy and Spain. The cDNA or gDNA used as material had been derived from T cells, B-cell-depleted T cells, or PBMCs.

The CDR3 sequence is 15 residues long. Germline V gene data show CDR1 as LGHDT and CDR2 as YNNKEL (reference sequence). The V and J ends lost 5 bases and 4 bases, in that order; junction bases with no gene match: 6. Libraries were prepared by immunoSEQ multiplex PCR; TCRdb keeps only in-frame clonotypes and omits some of them. The sample has 110,000 to 150,000 clones, 75% to 90% seen once. The sequence was collected from a human donor in a cohort sampled during active COVID-19. Sample: peripheral blood. The rearrangement uses TRBV3-1 (or the pseudogene TRBV3-2) and TRBJ2-3; 10 bases align to TRBD2. DNA of the CDR3: TGTGCCAGCAGCGGGCTAGCGGGAGAGGCAGATACGCAGTATTTT. Protein product: CASSGLAGEADTQYF.